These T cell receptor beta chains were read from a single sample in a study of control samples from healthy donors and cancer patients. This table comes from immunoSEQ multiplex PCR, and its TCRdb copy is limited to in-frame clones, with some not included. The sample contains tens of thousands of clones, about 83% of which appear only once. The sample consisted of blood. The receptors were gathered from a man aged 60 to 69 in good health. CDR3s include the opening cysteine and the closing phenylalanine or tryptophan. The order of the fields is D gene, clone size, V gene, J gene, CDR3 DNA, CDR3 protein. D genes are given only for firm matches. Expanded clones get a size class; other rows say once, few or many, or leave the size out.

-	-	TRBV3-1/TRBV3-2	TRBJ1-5	TGTGCCAGCAGCACTTCGGACAATCAGCCCCAGCATTTT	CASSTSDNQPQHF
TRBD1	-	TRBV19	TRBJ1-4	TGTGCCAGTAGCCGTAAACTGACAGGGTCGGATGAAAAACTGTTTTTT	CASSRKLTGSDEKLFF
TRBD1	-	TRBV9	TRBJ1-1	TGTGCCAGCAGCCCGTCCGGGACAGGGTGGCTCACTGAAGCTTTCTTT	CASSPSGTGWLTEAFF
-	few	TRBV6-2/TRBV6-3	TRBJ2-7	TGTGCCAGCAGTTACGACTTCCCAAACGAGCAGTACTTC	CASSYDFPNEQYF
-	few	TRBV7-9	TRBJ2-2	TGTGCCAGCAGCTTAGACAGGGTGTTGTCCGGGGAGCTGTTTTTT	CASSLDRVLSGELFF
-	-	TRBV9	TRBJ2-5	TGTGCCAGCAGCGTAGGGCCCAGGGAAGAGACCCAGTACTTC	CASSVGPREETQYF
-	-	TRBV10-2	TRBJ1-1	TGCGCCAGCAGTGATGCCGGAGCGAACACTGAAGCTTTCTTT	CASSDAGANTEAFF
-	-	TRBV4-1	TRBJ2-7	TGCGCCAGCAGCCAAGGACAGCAAGGCAGTAAGCAGTACTTC	CASSQGQQGSKQYF
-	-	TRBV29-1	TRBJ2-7	TGCAGCGTTGAAGGAGGCTACGAGCAGTACTTC	CSVEGGYEQYF
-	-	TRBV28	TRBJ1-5	TGTGCCAGCAAGTACAGCAATCAGCCCCAGCATTTT	CASKYSNQPQHF
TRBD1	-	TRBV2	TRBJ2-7	TGTGCCAGCAGTCCCGGGACAGTCTACGAGCAGTACTTC	CASSPGTVYEQYF
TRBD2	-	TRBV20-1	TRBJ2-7	TGCAGTGCTAGTGCAAGGACTAGCGGGGGATTTAAGTACTTC	CSASARTSGGFKYF
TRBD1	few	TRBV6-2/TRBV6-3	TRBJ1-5	TGTGCCAGCAGTCAACCGGGACAGGGTAGTCAGCCCCAGCATTTT	CASSQPGQGSQPQHF
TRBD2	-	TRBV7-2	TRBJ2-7	TGTGCCAGCAGCTCCACCAGCGGGAGAACTCACGAGCAGTACTTC	CASSSTSGRTHEQYF
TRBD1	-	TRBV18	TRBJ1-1	TGTGCCAGCTCACCGTTTGGACAGGACCGAGGGGCTTTCTTT	CASSPFGQDRGAFF
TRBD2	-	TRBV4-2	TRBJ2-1	TGTGCCAGCAGCCAAGATTCCCAGCCTAGCGGGAGCTCCTACAATGAGCAGTTCTTC	CASSQDSQPSGSSYNEQFF
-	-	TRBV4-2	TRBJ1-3	TGTGCCAGCAGCCGGAGCTCTGGAAACACCATATATTTT	CASSRSSGNTIYF
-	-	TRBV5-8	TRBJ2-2	TGTGCCAGCAGCTTGGACAGGGCCCGAATCGCCGGGGAGCTGTTTTTT	CASSLDRARIAGELFF
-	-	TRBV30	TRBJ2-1	TGTGCCTGGAGTGTAAGGCTAGCGTTTATCATGTTTGGGCAGTTCTTC	CAWSVRLAFIMFGQFF
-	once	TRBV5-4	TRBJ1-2	TGTGCCAGCAGCCGCGGGGGGGTTGATGGCTACACCTTC	CASSRGGVDGYTF
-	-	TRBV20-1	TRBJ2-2	TGCAGTGCTAGTGCCCCATCGAACACCGGGGAGCTGTTTTTT	CSASAPSNTGELFF
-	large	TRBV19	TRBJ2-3	TGTGCCAGTAGTATAGGCACAGATACGCAGTATTTT	CASSIGTDTQYF
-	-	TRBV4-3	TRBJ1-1	TGCGCCAGCAGCCAAGTCGGCTCGCCGAACACTGAAGCTTTCTTT	CASSQVGSPNTEAFF
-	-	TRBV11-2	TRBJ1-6	TGTGCCAGCGCTATAGGAGGTAATTCACCCCTCCACTTT	CASAIGGNSPLHF
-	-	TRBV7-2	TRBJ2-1	TGTGCCAGCAGCACCCCCCACCTTGAGTACAATGAGCAGTTCTTC	CASSTPHLEYNEQFF
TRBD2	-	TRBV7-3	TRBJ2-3	TGTGCCAGCAGCTTGGCTAGCGGAAGCACAGATACGCAGTATTTT	CASSLASGSTDTQYF
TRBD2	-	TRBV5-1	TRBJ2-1	TGCGCCAGCAGCTTGGAACTAGCGGGAGCCCCCCAGTTCTTC	CASSLELAGAPQFF
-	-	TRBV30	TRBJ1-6	TGTGCCTGGAGTGTAGGGGTCATTCGGTCACCCCTCCACTTT	CAWSVGVIRSPLHF
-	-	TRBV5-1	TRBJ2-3	TGCGCCAGCAGCCCCACCGGCGGGATACTAACAGATACGCAGTATTTT	CASSPTGGILTDTQYF